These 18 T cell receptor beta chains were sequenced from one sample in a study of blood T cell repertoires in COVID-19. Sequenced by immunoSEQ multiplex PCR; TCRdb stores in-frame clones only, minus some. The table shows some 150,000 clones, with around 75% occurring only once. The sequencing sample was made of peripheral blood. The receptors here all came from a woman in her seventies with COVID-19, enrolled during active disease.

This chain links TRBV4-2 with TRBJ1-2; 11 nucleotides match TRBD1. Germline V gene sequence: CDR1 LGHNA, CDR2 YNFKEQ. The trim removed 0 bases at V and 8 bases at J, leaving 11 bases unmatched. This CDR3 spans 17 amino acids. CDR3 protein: CASSQETPGQGEGGYTF. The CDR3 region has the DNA TGTGCCAGCAGCCAAGAGACTCCGGGACAGGGGGAGGGAGGCTACACCTTC.

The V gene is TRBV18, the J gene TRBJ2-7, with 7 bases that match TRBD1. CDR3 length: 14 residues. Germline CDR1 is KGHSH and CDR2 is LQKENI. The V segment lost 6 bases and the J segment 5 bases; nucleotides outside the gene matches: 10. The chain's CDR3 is CASSPQKGAHEQYF. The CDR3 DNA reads TGTGCCAGCTCTCCCCAAAAGGGGGCCCACGAGCAGTACTTC.

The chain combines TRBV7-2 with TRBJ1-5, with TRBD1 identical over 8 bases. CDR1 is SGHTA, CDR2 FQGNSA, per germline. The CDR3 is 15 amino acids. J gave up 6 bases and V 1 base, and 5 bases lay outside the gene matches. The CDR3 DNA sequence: TGTGCCAGCAGCTTAGGACAGGGGATCGGTCAGCCCCAGCATTTT. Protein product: CASSLGQGIGQPQHF.

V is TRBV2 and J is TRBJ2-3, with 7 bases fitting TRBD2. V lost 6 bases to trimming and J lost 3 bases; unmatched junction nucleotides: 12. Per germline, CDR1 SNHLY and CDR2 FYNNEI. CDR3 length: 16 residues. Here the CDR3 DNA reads TGTGCCAGCAGAAAGATGGCTAGCGGAGGGACAGATACGCAGTATTTT. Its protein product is CASRKMASGGTDTQYF.

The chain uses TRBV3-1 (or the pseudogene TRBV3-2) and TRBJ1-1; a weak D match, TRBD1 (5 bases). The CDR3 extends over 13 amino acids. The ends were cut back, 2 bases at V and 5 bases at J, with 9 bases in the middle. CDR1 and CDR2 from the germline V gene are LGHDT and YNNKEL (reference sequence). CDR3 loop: CASSQKPGTEAFF. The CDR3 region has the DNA TGTGCCAGCAGCCAAAAGCCAGGGACTGAAGCTTTCTTT.

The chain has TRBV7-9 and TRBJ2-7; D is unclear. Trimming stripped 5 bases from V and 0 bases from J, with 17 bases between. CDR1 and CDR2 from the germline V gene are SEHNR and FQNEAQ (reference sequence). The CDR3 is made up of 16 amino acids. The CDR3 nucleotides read TGTGCCAGCAGCGAAGGTAGCCTAAAGAACTCCTACGAGCAGTACTTC. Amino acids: CASSEGSLKNSYEQYF.

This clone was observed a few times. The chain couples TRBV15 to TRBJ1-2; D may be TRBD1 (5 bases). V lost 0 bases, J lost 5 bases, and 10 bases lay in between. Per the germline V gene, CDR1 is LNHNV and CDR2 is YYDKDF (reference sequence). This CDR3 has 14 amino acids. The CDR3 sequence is CATSRDQGPYGYTF. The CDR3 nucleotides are TGTGCCACCAGCAGAGATCAGGGCCCATATGGCTACACCTTC.

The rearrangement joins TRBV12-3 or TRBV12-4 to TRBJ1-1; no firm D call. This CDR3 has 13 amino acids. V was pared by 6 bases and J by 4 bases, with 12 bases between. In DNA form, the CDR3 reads TGTGCCAGCAGGACCGGGGAGGGCACTGAAGCTTTCTTT. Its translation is CASRTGEGTEAFF.

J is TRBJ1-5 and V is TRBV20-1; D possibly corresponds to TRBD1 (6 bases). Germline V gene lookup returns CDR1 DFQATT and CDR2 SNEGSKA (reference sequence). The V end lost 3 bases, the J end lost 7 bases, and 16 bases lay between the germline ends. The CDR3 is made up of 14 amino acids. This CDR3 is CSASHGQFRQPQHF. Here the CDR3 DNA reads TGCAGTGCTAGTCATGGACAGTTCCGGCAGCCCCAGCATTTT.

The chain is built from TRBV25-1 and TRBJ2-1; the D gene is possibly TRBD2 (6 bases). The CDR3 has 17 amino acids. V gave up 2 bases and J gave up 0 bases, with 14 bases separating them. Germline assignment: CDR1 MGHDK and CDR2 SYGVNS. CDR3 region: CASSESGRGSSYNEQFF. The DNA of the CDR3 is TGTGCCAGCAGTGAAAGTGGGCGGGGAAGCTCCTACAATGAGCAGTTCTTC. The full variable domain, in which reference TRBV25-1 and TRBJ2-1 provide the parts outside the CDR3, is EADIYQTPRYLVIGTGKKITLECSQTMGHDKMYWYQQDPGMELHLIHYSYGVNSTEKGDLSSESTVSRIRTEHFPLTLESARPSHTSQYLCASSESGRGSSYNEQFFGPGTRLTVL.

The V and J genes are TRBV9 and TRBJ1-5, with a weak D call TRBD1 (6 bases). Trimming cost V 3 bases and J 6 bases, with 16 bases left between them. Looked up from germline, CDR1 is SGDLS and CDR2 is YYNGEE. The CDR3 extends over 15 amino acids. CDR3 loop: CASSASGGIAQPQHF. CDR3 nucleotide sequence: TGTGCCAGCAGCGCCTCGGGGGGCATTGCTCAGCCCCAGCATTTT.

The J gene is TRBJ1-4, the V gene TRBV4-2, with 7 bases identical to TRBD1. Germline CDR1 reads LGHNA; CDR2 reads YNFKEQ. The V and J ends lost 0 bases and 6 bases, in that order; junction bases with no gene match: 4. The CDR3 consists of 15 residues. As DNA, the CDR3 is TGTGCCAGCAGCCAAGAACAGGGGCTGGATGAAAAACTGTTTTTT. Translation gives CASSQEQGLDEKLFF.

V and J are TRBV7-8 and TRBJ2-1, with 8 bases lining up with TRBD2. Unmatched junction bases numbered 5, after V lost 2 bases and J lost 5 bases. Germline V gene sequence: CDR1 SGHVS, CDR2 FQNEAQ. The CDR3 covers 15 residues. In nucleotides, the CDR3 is TGTGCCAGCAGCTTACCGGGACTAGACCACAATGAGCAGTTCTTC. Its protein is CASSLPGLDHNEQFF.

The CDR3 DNA reads as TGTGCCAGCAGCTTAGTTAGCGGATCCACCGGGGAGCTGTTTTTT. As protein: CASSLVSGSTGELFF. The J gene is TRBJ2-2, the V gene TRBV11-2; possibly TRBD2 for D (6 bases). The V gene lost 1 base and the J gene lost 4 bases, with 10 bases spanning the gap. The CDR3 contains 15 residues. Germline-derived CDR1 and CDR2 are SGHAT and FQNNGV.

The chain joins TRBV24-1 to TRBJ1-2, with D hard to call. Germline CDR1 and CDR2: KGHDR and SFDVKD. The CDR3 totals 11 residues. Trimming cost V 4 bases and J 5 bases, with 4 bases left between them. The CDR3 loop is CATSDPYGYTF. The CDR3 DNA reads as TGTGCCACCAGTGACCCATATGGCTACACCTTC.

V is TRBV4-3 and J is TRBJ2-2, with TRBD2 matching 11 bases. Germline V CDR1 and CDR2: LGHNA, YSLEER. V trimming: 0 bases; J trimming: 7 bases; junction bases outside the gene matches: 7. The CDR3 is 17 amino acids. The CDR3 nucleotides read TGCGCCAGCAGCCAAGACCCGACTAGCGGGGTTAACGGGGAGCTGTTTTTT. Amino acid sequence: CASSQDPTSGVNGELFF.

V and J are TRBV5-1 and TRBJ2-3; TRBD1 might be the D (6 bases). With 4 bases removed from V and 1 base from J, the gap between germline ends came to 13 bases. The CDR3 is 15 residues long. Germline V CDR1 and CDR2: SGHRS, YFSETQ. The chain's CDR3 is CASSAGQLGTDTQYF. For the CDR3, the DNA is TGCGCCAGCAGCGCCGGACAGCTGGGCACAGATACGCAGTATTTT.

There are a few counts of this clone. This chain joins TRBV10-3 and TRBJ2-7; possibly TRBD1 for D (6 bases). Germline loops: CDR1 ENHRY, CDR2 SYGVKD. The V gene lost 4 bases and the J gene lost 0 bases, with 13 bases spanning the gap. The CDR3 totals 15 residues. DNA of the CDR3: TGTGCCATCAGTGGTGAGCAGGGGAGCTCCTACGAGCAGTACTTC. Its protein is CAISGEQGSSYEQYF.